The 27 T cell receptor beta chains below come from one sample, sequenced in a study of blood T cell repertoires in COVID-19. The data were produced by immunoSEQ multiplex PCR, yet TCRdb's version contains in-frame clones alone and is incomplete. This sample has 200,000 to 300,000 clones, with 84% found just once. The sample taken for sequencing was peripheral blood. The receptors derive from a man aged 60 to 75 with acute or convalescent COVID-19.

The chain couples TRBV2 to TRBJ1-1; 8 bases line up with TRBD1. Losses at the gene ends were 4 bases for V and 4 bases for J; bases not matched to a gene: 5. Germline assignment: CDR1 SNHLY and CDR2 FYNNEI. This CDR3 spans 14 amino acids. CDR3 amino acids: CASSGDRMGTEAFF. The DNA for the CDR3 is TGTGCCAGCAGTGGGGACAGGATGGGCACTGAAGCTTTCTTT. Full variable domain (missing parts from reference TRBV2 and TRBJ1-1): EPEVTQTPSHQVTQMGQEVILRCVPISNHLYFYWYRQILGQKVEFLVSFYNNEISEKSEIFDDQFSVERPDGSNFTLKIRSTKLEDSAMYFCASSGDRMGTEAFFGQGTRLTVV.

The rearrangement links TRBV27 to TRBJ2-2; D is unresolved. Germline V gene sequence: CDR1 MNHEY, CDR2 SMNVEV (reference sequence). V dropped 3 bases and J dropped 6 bases, with 8 bases sitting between them. The CDR3 is 13 residues long. This chain's CDR3 is CASSFYSSGELFF. In DNA, the CDR3 is TGTGCCAGCAGTTTCTACAGCTCCGGGGAGCTGTTTTTT.

This clone was detected only a few times. The chain employs TRBV4-3 and TRBJ2-1; no reliable D call. Germline V gene lookup returns CDR1 LGHNA and CDR2 YSLEER. V dropped 1 base and J dropped 0 bases, with 4 bases sitting between them. There are 14 residues in the CDR3. DNA for the CDR3: TGCGCCAGCAGCCAAGGGAGCTCCTACAATGAGCAGTTCTTC. It specifies CASSQGSSYNEQFF.

The V gene is TRBV6-5, the J gene TRBJ1-1; weak D call: TRBD1 (5 bases). The CDR3 is made up of 15 amino acids. Per germline, CDR1 MNHEY and CDR2 SVGAGI. V was clipped by 5 bases and J by 3 bases, with 16 bases between them. The chain's CDR3 is CASSLQSLGHTEAFF. In nucleotides, the CDR3 is TGTGCCAGCAGTCTACAGTCCCTGGGGCACACTGAAGCTTTCTTT.

To note about this clone: Additional DNA sequences in this sample encode the identical CDR3. CDR3 nucleotide sequence: TGTGCCAGCTCACCAGGACAGCAAGAGACCCAGTACTTC. It specifies CASSPGQQETQYF. The chain recombines TRBV18 with TRBJ2-5, with D tentatively TRBD1 (6 bases). There are 13 residues in the CDR3. V dropped 2 bases and J dropped 2 bases, with 6 bases sitting between them. From germline, CDR1 is KGHSH and CDR2 LQKENI.

This sequence joins TRBV3-1 (or the pseudogene TRBV3-2) and TRBJ1-3; D not certain. Trimming shortened V by 1 base and J by 0 bases, and 10 bases separated the two germline ends. The CDR3 runs 16 residues. CDR1 and CDR2 (germline): LGHDT, YNNKEL (reference sequence). The CDR3 DNA sequence: TGTGCCAGCAGCCAAGGGGGAGGGCTCTCTGGAAACACCATATATTTT. Its translation is CASSQGGGLSGNTIYF.

The V and J genes are TRBV3-1 (or the pseudogene TRBV3-2) and TRBJ1-6, with unresolved D. Germline assignment: CDR1 LGHDT and CDR2 YNNKEL (reference sequence). V was trimmed by 3 bases and J by 0 bases, leaving 9 bases between them. This CDR3 spans 16 amino acids. CDR3 sequence: CASSQGWSSYNSPLHF. The DNA for the CDR3 is TGTGCCAGCAGCCAGGGTTGGAGCTCCTATAATTCACCCCTCCACTTT.

This sequence joins TRBV5-6 and TRBJ1-1; no reliable D call. Germline CDR1 reads SGHDT; CDR2 reads YYEEEE. The CDR3 runs to 12 residues. The germline V and J ends were trimmed by 5 bases and 10 bases, with 15 bases remaining between them. CDR3 sequence reads: CASSGSARGAFF. CDR3 bases: TGTGCCAGCAGTGGGAGCGCGCGGGGAGCTTTCTTT.

Comment on this clone: A read error may produce the germline difference seen at one junction end. This chain links TRBV6-5 with TRBJ2-1, with TRBD1 matching 12 bases. The CDR3 has 15 residues. Germline-derived CDR1 and CDR2 are MNHEY and SVGAGI. In DNA form, the CDR3 reads TGTGCCAGCACCGACGGGACAGGGGGCTACCATGAGCAGTTCTTC. Translation gives CASTDGTGGYHEQFF.

The rearrangement joins TRBV5-8 to TRBJ1-5; D unresolved. The CDR3 has 13 amino acids. V lost 0 bases and J lost 7, with 8 bases in between. Germline V gives CDR1 SGHTS, CDR2 YDEGEE. CDR3 region: CASSLDGVQPQHF. The CDR3 DNA follows: TGTGCCAGCAGCTTGGATGGAGTACAGCCCCAGCATTTT.

The chain is built from TRBV5-1 and TRBJ1-4; D perhaps matches TRBD1 (6 bases). Deletions cut 4 bases from V and 0 bases from J, with 13 bases between. Germline assignment: CDR1 SGHRS and CDR2 YFSETQ. CDR3 length equals 16 residues. For the CDR3, the DNA is TGCGCCAGCAGCCAGGACAGTCCCGCAACTAATGAAAAACTGTTTTTT. Encoded protein: CASSQDSPATNEKLFF.

This clone was observed a handful of times. The J gene is TRBJ2-5, the V gene TRBV6-6; 7 nucleotides line up with TRBD2. This CDR3 has 15 residues. The J segment lost 5 bases and the V segment lost 4 bases, leaving 10 bases of the junction unmatched. CDR1 MNHNY and CDR2 SVGAGI come from the germline V gene (reference sequence). CDR3 loop: CASSSQAGRAETQYF. CDR3 in DNA: TGTGCCAGCAGTTCCCAAGCGGGGCGGGCGGAGACCCAGTACTTC.

This clone showed up just a few times. The chain carries TRBV7-9 and TRBJ1-3, with D hard to call. From germline, CDR1 is SEHNR and CDR2 FQNEAQ (reference sequence). V lost 5 bases and J 3 bases, leaving 5 bases between the germline ends. The CDR3 has 12 residues. The chain's CDR3 is CASSPVGNTIYF. The CDR3 bases are TGTGCCAGCAGCCCCGTTGGAAACACCATATATTTT.

This clone has a single count. The chain joins TRBV11-2 to TRBJ1-6, with a tentative D call TRBD1 (6 bases). The CDR3 has 16 residues. Trimming shortened V by 4 bases and J by 7 bases, and 17 bases separated the two germline ends. Germline CDR1 and CDR2: SGHAT and FQNNGV. The CDR3 reads CASSYAFFRGNSPLHF. CDR3 bases: TGTGCCAGCAGCTACGCTTTTTTTAGGGGGAATTCACCCCTCCACTTT.

This chain links TRBV9 with TRBJ2-2, with 11 nucleotides matching TRBD2. The germline V gene has CDR1 SGDLS and CDR2 YYNGEE. The ends lost 2 bases at V and 5 bases at J; junction bases unmatched: 2. The CDR3 is made up of 15 amino acids. DNA for the CDR3: TGTGCCAGCAGCGTCCGGACTAGCGGGACCGGGGAGCTGTTTTTT. Protein sequence: CASSVRTSGTGELFF. Variable domain in full (rest from reference TRBV9 and TRBJ2-2): DSGVTQTPKHLITATGQRVTLRCSPRSGDLSVYWYQQSLDQGLQFLIQYYNGEERAKGNILERFSAQQFPDLHSELNLSSLELGDSALYFCASSVRTSGTGELFFGEGSRLTVL.

This chain links TRBV11-2 with TRBJ2-1; 9 nucleotides match TRBD2. With 5 bases clipped from V and 4 bases from J, the junction kept 3 bases outside the gene matches. The CDR3 consists of 14 residues. Germline CDR1 SGHAT, CDR2 FQNNGV. CDR3 in amino acids: CASSRTSAYNEQFF. Here the CDR3 DNA reads TGTGCCAGCAGCCGGACTAGCGCTTACAATGAGCAGTTCTTC. The variable domain in full, completed from reference TRBV11-2 and TRBJ2-1, reads EAGVAQSPRYKIIEKRQSVAFWCNPISGHATLYWYQQILGQGPKLLIQFQNNGVVDDSQLPKDRFSAERLKGVDSTLKIQPAKLEDSAVYLCASSRTSAYNEQFFGPGTRLTVL.

This clone has just a few counts. The chain combines TRBV9 with TRBJ1-1; D is unclear. The CDR3 extends over 15 amino acids. Germline lookup yields CDR1 SGDLS and CDR2 YYNGEE. Trimming pared 4 bases from V and 0 bases from J, leaving 13 bases between. The CDR3 nucleotides read TGTGCCAGCAGCACCAGTAACAACATGAACACTGAAGCTTTCTTT. It specifies CASSTSNNMNTEAFF.

The rearrangement joins TRBV5-1 to TRBJ1-4, with 11 bases aligning to TRBD1. CDR3 length: 16 amino acids. The ends lost 0 bases at V and 7 bases at J; junction bases unmatched: 5. CDR1 SGHRS and CDR2 YFSETQ come from the germline V gene. The CDR3 here is CASSLGGQGAGEKLFF. In DNA form, the CDR3 reads TGCGCCAGCAGCTTGGGAGGACAGGGGGCAGGTGAAAAACTGTTTTTT. The variable domain in full, completed from reference TRBV5-1 and TRBJ1-4, reads KAGVTQTPRYLIKTRGQQVTLSCSPISGHRSVSWYQQTPGQGLQFLFEYFSETQRNKGNFPGRFSGRQFSNSRSEMNVSTLELGDSALYLCASSLGGQGAGEKLFFGSGTQLSVL.

V and J are TRBV5-4 and TRBJ2-6; 13 bases are a match to TRBD2. V gave up 2 bases and J gave up 4 bases; unmatched junction bases: 3. This CDR3 has 17 amino acids. CDR1 and CDR2 from the germline V gene are SGHNT and YYREEE (reference sequence). CDR3 amino acids: CASSLGLAGAGANVLTF. CDR3 in DNA: TGTGCCAGCAGCTTAGGACTAGCGGGAGCAGGGGCCAACGTCCTGACTTTC.

The V gene is TRBV30, the J gene TRBJ2-1, with D possibly TRBD1 on 5 matching bases. V lost 5 bases, J lost 12 bases, and 17 bases lay in between. There are 12 residues in the CDR3. Germline V gene lookup returns CDR1 GTSNPN and CDR2 SVGIG (reference sequence). The CDR3 reads CAWGFKGLRQFF. The CDR3 nucleotides are TGTGCCTGGGGGTTTAAGGGGCTTCGGCAGTTCTTC.

The chain joins TRBV7-2 to TRBJ2-1, with TRBD1 matching over 9 bases. V trimming: 4 bases; J trimming: 7 bases; junction bases outside the gene matches: 11. The CDR3 spans 16 residues. Germline assignment: CDR1 SGHTA and CDR2 FQGNSA. CDR3 sequence: CASSYRGTGMGNEQFF. The CDR3 bases are TGTGCCAGCAGCTACCGGGGGACAGGGATGGGGAATGAGCAGTTCTTC.

The chain has TRBV11-2 and TRBJ2-3, with 15 bases matching TRBD2. The ends lost 4 bases at V and 1 base at J; junction bases unmatched: 9. The CDR3 spans 19 residues. Germline lookup yields CDR1 SGHAT and CDR2 FQNNGV. Here the CDR3 reads CASSSWTSGGATGTDTQYF. The CDR3, as DNA: TGTGCCAGCAGCTCCTGGACTAGCGGGGGGGCCACTGGCACAGATACGCAGTATTTT. The full variable domain, its missing parts supplied by reference TRBV11-2 and TRBJ2-3, is EAGVAQSPRYKIIEKRQSVAFWCNPISGHATLYWYQQILGQGPKLLIQFQNNGVVDDSQLPKDRFSAERLKGVDSTLKIQPAKLEDSAVYLCASSSWTSGGATGTDTQYFGPGTRLTVL.

The count of this clone is one. This chain links TRBV4-3 with TRBJ2-5, with TRBD2 as a possible D gene (6 bases). The CDR3 contains 14 residues. Trimming left V 0 bases short and J 5 bases short, with 10 bases between. From germline, CDR1 is LGHNA and CDR2 YSLEER. CDR3 protein: CASSQEGGRETQYF. Here the CDR3 DNA reads TGCGCCAGCAGCCAAGAGGGAGGACGGGAGACCCAGTACTTC.

The V and J genes are TRBV18 and TRBJ2-1, with a tentative D call TRBD1 (6 bases). The germline CDR1 and CDR2 sequences are KGHSH and LQKENI. The ends were cut back, 3 bases at V and 6 bases at J, with 12 bases in the middle. The CDR3 sequence is 14 residues long. The CDR3 spells CASSPGRGRNEQFF. The CDR3 region has the DNA TGTGCCAGCTCACCTGGCAGGGGTCGCAATGAGCAGTTCTTC.

V and J are TRBV3-1 (or the pseudogene TRBV3-2) and TRBJ1-5; a possible D gene is TRBD1 (5 bases). Germline lookup yields CDR1 LGHDT and CDR2 YNNKEL (reference sequence). The CDR3 runs 13 residues. V lost 1 base to trimming and J lost 7 bases, with 8 bases between them. The CDR3 nucleotides are TGTGCCAGCAGCCAAGCCGGGGGACAGCCCCAGCATTTT. It encodes CASSQAGGQPQHF.

J is TRBJ1-2 and V is TRBV6-4, with 8 bases fitting TRBD1. CDR1 and CDR2 (germline): MRHNA, SNTAGT. With 5 bases clipped from V and 8 bases from J, the junction kept 13 bases outside the gene matches. The CDR3 sequence is 15 residues long. The CDR3 is CASSYSPGQGGGYTF. The CDR3 DNA reads as TGTGCCAGCAGTTATAGCCCTGGACAGGGCGGAGGCTACACCTTC.

The chain has TRBV11-2 and TRBJ1-1; 7 bases map to TRBD1. Trimming took 5 bases from V and 1 from J; bases not matched to a gene: 10. Germline V gene lookup returns CDR1 SGHAT and CDR2 FQNNGV. The CDR3 has 16 residues. Here the CDR3 reads CASSPIRTGRNTEAFF. In DNA form, the CDR3 reads TGTGCCAGCAGCCCAATAAGGACAGGTAGGAACACTGAAGCTTTCTTT.